Shown below are 6 T cell receptor beta chains from a single sample sequenced in a study of T-cell reconstitution after alpha-beta-depleted transplantation in children (dated by TCRdb to about 2016). The treatment or condition label of this sample denotes: allogeneic hematopoietic cell transplantation with graft depleted of TCRalphabeta T cells and CD19 B cells. Library preparation employed PCR. These reads were obtained on an Illumina HiSeq 2500. To normalize quantification of the TCRbeta repertoire, the TCR libraries were built with molecular barcoding that relied on unique molecular identifiers. Through fastp at Q25 and MiXCR, TCRdb rebuilt clones from the public reads, retaining in-frame beta chains. When rows share a CDR3 protein, they turn into one entry using the most common DNA and genes. The sample table holds fewer than 700,000 distinct CDR3 sequences, of which about an eighth were seen once. 2.2% of the sample rests with the top ten.

The sequencing here drew on PBMCs, mostly from graft donor cells, taken 360 days after TCRalphabeta/CD19-depleted stem cell transplant. All receptors derive from a male patient between 5 and 17 years old who had a stem cell transplant for acute myeloid leukemia, so the T cells may come from the graft donor.

This clonotype was recorded at least ten times. The V gene is TRBV21-1, the J gene TRBJ1-1. TRBV21-1 is given as a pseudogene. This CDR3 has 14 amino acids. DNA of the CDR3: TGTGCCAGCAGCAAACTGGAGGGCTACACTGAAGCTTTCTTT. Protein sequence: CASSKLEGYTEAFF.

V is TRBV4-3 and J is TRBJ2-5; 7 nucleotides agree with TRBD1. CDR1 and CDR2 (germline): LGHNA, YSLEER. The CDR3 sequence is 18 residues long. The V segment lost 0 bases and the J segment 1 base; nucleotides outside the gene matches: 11. The CDR3 reads CASSQDRPSYRGQETQYF. CDR3 nucleotides: TGCGCCAGCAGCCAAGATAGGCCCTCCTACAGGGGCCAAGAGACCCAGTACTTC.

The table lists this clonotype with many counts. The V gene is TRBV28, the J gene TRBJ2-4, with D possibly being TRBD1 (6 bases). The V end was cut by 7 bases, the J end by 7 bases, with 20 bases between. The CDR3 has 15 amino acids. Per germline, CDR1 MDHEN and CDR2 SYDVKM. The DNA of the CDR3 is TGTGCCAGCACCCCTTCGGGACAACAGCGGAACATTCAGTACTTC. Encoded protein: CASTPSGQQRNIQYF.

The V gene is TRBV11-1, the J gene TRBJ2-1; D not resolved. This CDR3 is 14 amino acids long. Germline V CDR1 and CDR2: SGHAT, FQDESV (reference sequence). The V end lost 5 bases, the J end lost 10 bases, and 18 bases lay between the germline ends. CDR3 loop: CASSASDPLGEQFF. The CDR3 DNA follows: TGTGCCAGCAGCGCCTCGGACCCCCTCGGAGAGCAGTTCTTC.

The rearrangement links TRBV18 to TRBJ2-6; D call uncertain. The CDR3 sequence is 15 residues long. CDR1 is KGHSH and CDR2 is LQKENI in the germline V gene. V gave up 3 bases and J gave up 0 bases, with 6 bases separating them. The CDR3 reads CASSPNHSGANVLTF. The CDR3 DNA reads as TGTGCCAGCTCACCTAACCACTCTGGGGCCAACGTCCTGACTTTC.

The CDR3 is CASSFHGLAGSTDTQYF. The CDR3 DNA follows: TGTGCCAGCAGCTTTCACGGGCTAGCGGGAAGTACAGATACGCAGTATTTT. V is TRBV11-2 and J is TRBJ2-3; 9 bases are a match to TRBD2. Germline assignment: CDR1 SGHAT and CDR2 FQNNGV. This CDR3 has 17 residues. V shed 3 bases and J 3 bases; nucleotides not matched to a gene: 10.